This entry lists 24 T cell receptor beta chains sequenced from one sample in a study of T cells expressing NK-cell markers. Using the 5' RACE reads, TCRdb records one entry per CDR3 protein without DNA. This sample contains about 260,000 distinct CDR3 sequences. Sequenced sample: blood T cells: a sorted CD56 or NKG2C T cell subset, CD4+ or CD8+ T cells, or bulk PBMC T cells (not recorded which). The receptors here all came from a young man in good health.

The chain has TRBV3-1 and TRBJ2-5; TCRdb proposes TRBD2, but this gene call is untestable without DNA. The CDR3 has 13 amino acids. CDR1 LGHDT and CDR2 YNNKEL come from the germline V gene (reference sequence). This CDR3 is CASRVLAEETQYF.

The genes are TRBV7-2 and TRBJ2-7. Looked up from germline, CDR1 is SGHTA and CDR2 is FQGNSA. The CDR3 spans 14 residues. The CDR3 sequence is CASTTTLLNYEQYF.

CDR3 loop: CAISESGVSTDTQYF. V usage is TRBV10-3 and J usage is TRBJ2-3. Germline values: CDR1 ENHRY, CDR2 SYGVKD. The CDR3 extends over 15 amino acids.

CDR3 in amino acids: CSVRQLTDTQYF. This sequence joins TRBV29-1 and TRBJ2-3. Germline CDR1 SQVTM, CDR2 ANQGSEA. This CDR3 spans 12 amino acids.

V gene TRBV19 combines with J gene TRBJ2-1; the D call of TRBD2 rests on TCRdb alone, since no DNA is present to check it. The CDR3 consists of 15 residues. Germline CDR1 reads LNHDA; CDR2 reads SQIVND (reference sequence). CDR3 sequence: CASSSPRDQNNEQFF.

This chain connects TRBV7-2 to TRBJ2-7; TCRdb selects TRBD2, and the lack of DNA leaves this call unchecked. The CDR3 runs 15 residues. Per the germline V gene, CDR1 is SGHTA and CDR2 is FQGNSA. CDR3 loop: CASSSSSGRSYEQYF.

The chain recombines TRBV20-1 with TRBJ2-7; TCRdb returns TRBD2, unconfirmable since there is no DNA. This CDR3 has 13 amino acids. Germline CDR1 DFQATT, CDR2 SNEGSKA (reference sequence). CDR3 sequence: CSVKRESSYEQYF.

V gene TRBV5-1 combines with J gene TRBJ2-3; there is no DNA to check the TCRdb D call of TRBD1. Germline V gives CDR1 SGHRS, CDR2 YFSETQ. There are 14 residues in the CDR3. The CDR3 region is CASSGSSAADTQYF.

The rearrangement uses TRBV5-1 and TRBJ2-7; no DNA is available, so the TRBD1 call from TCRdb remains unchecked. CDR1 is SGHRS and CDR2 is YFSETQ in the germline V gene. This CDR3 comprises 15 residues. The CDR3 here is CASSYGGQGSYEQYF.

The genes are TRBV2 and TRBJ2-1; without DNA, the TCRdb call of TRBD1 cannot be checked. Germline assignment: CDR1 SNHLY and CDR2 FYNNEI. The CDR3 is 14 residues long. The CDR3 spells CASSDTGTVGLRFF.

V gene TRBV29-1 combines with J gene TRBJ2-2. The CDR3 has 12 amino acids. CDR1 SQVTM and CDR2 ANQGSEA come from the germline V gene. The CDR3 sequence: CSVEGAGVELFF.

The chain joins TRBV30 to TRBJ2-7; TCRdb's D call, TRBD2, is unchecked because there is no DNA. The CDR3 totals 15 residues. Germline assignment: CDR1 GTSNPN and CDR2 SVGIG (reference sequence). CDR3 region: CAWSAAGPLSYEQYF.

The chain links TRBV19 to TRBJ2-3. The CDR3 totals 15 residues. Per germline, CDR1 LNHDA and CDR2 SQIVND (reference sequence). Here the CDR3 reads CASSMTSGSTDTQYF.

The genes are TRBV18 and TRBJ1-4; absent DNA, TCRdb's TRBD1 call cannot be checked. Germline-derived CDR1 and CDR2 are KGHSH and LQKENI. The CDR3 sequence is 14 residues long. This CDR3 reads CASSPDRTNEKLFF.

The V call is TRBV20-1, the J call TRBJ1-5. The germline V gene has CDR1 DFQATT and CDR2 SNEGSKA (reference sequence). The CDR3 is 14 amino acids. Here the CDR3 reads CSVRDPSSNQPQHF.

The rearrangement links TRBV5-5 to TRBJ1-1. The CDR3 extends over 14 amino acids. Germline lookup yields CDR1 SGHKS and CDR2 YYEKEE (reference sequence). The CDR3 spells CASSWGVDLAEAFF.

The chain has TRBV10-3 and TRBJ2-7; TCRdb's D gene call, TRBD1, goes unchecked for lack of DNA. Per germline, CDR1 ENHRY and CDR2 SYGVKD. The CDR3 sequence is 13 residues long. The CDR3 sequence: CAIRKTGEYEQYF.

V usage is TRBV5-6 and J usage is TRBJ2-3. The CDR3 loop spans 17 amino acids. Germline V gene lookup returns CDR1 SGHDT and CDR2 YYEEEE. CDR3 amino acids: CASSSNRHSKSTDTQYF.

The chain carries TRBV12-3 or TRBV12-4 and TRBJ1-2; TCRdb calls TRBD1, which cannot be checked without DNA. The CDR3 extends over 14 amino acids. This CDR3 reads CASSGTGSYYGYTF.

The V call is TRBV12-3 or TRBV12-4, the J call TRBJ2-1; TCRdb indicates TRBD2, and absent DNA this call remains unverified. This CDR3 spans 14 amino acids. The CDR3 spells CATTPGLSYNEQFF.

The V and J genes are TRBV20-1 and TRBJ2-3; TCRdb picks TRBD2, but there is no DNA to check that call. Germline CDR1 is DFQATT and CDR2 is SNEGSKA (reference sequence). The CDR3 consists of 14 residues. The CDR3 reads CSASVLAGEDTQYF.

The CDR3 reads CASRPHGDYEQYF. The chain joins TRBV3-1 to TRBJ2-7; TCRdb calls TRBD1, which cannot be checked without DNA. Per germline, CDR1 LGHDT and CDR2 YNNKEL (reference sequence). The CDR3 sequence is 13 residues long.

CDR3 protein: CAISEGSELRLADTQYF. V and J are TRBV10-3 and TRBJ2-3. Germline V gives CDR1 ENHRY, CDR2 SYGVKD. This CDR3 region has 17 residues.

The rearrangement links TRBV6-2 or TRBV6-3 to TRBJ2-7; the TCRdb D gene call, TRBD2, has no DNA to confirm it. This CDR3 contains 14 residues. Germline CDR1 MNHEY, CDR2 SVGEGT. Here the CDR3 reads CASSFPGLVREQYF.